Each of the 13 T cell receptor beta chains below was sequenced from the same sample in a study of neoadjuvant anti-PD-1 for oral cavity cancer. Some clones are missing from TCRdb's copy, which holds only in-frame ones; the method was immunoSEQ multiplex PCR. The sample yields tens of thousands of clones, 80% to 90% seen once. Here the sequenced sample was PBMCs, taken before nivolumab (anti-PD-1) treatment. These receptors were collected from a person between 40 and 79 years old with oral cavity squamous cell carcinoma.

V and J are TRBV19 and TRBJ1-4; 7 positions match TRBD1. This CDR3 spans 14 amino acids. CDR1 is LNHDA, CDR2 SQIVND, per germline (reference sequence). The V and J ends lost 7 bases and 7 bases, in that order; junction bases with no gene match: 9. The CDR3 spells CASTIGTGVEKLFF. DNA for the CDR3: TGTGCCAGTACAATAGGTACAGGGGTTGAAAAACTGTTTTTT.

V and J are TRBV7-6 and TRBJ2-7, with D perhaps assigned TRBD1 or TRBD2 (5 bases each). The CDR3 has 12 residues. Germline loops: CDR1 SGHVS, CDR2 FNYEAQ. Trimming stripped 4 bases from V and 3 bases from J, with 7 bases between. CDR3 residues: CASSSGRYEQYF. CDR3 sequence (DNA): TGTGCCAGCAGCTCGGGACGCTACGAGCAGTACTTC.

This chain uses TRBV7-2 with TRBJ2-7; D unclear. The V end was cut by 3 bases, the J end by 2 bases, with 8 bases between. Germline V gene lookup returns CDR1 SGHTA and CDR2 FQGNSA. The CDR3 runs to 13 residues. The CDR3 here is CASSLTLTYEQYF. DNA of the CDR3: TGTGCCAGCAGCTTGACACTTACCTACGAGCAGTACTTC.

The V gene is TRBV6-5, the J gene TRBJ2-2; no firm D call. CDR1 and CDR2 from the germline V gene are MNHEY and SVGAGI. The CDR3 sequence is 14 residues long. Trimming shortened V by 0 bases and J by 4 bases, and 6 bases separated the two germline ends. CDR3 in DNA: TGTGCCAGCAGTTACTCCTGGCTCACCGGGGAGCTGTTTTTT. Protein: CASSYSWLTGELFF.

This sequence joins TRBV7-9 and TRBJ1-5; 8 bases align to TRBD1. J gave up 3 bases and V 0 bases, and 7 bases lay outside the gene matches. CDR1 is SEHNR, CDR2 FQNEAQ, per germline (reference sequence). The CDR3 runs 17 residues. The CDR3 reads CASSLAGRTGINQPQHF. Written as DNA, the CDR3 is TGTGCCAGCAGCTTAGCGGGAAGGACAGGGATCAATCAGCCCCAGCATTTT.

This chain links TRBV9 with TRBJ2-3, with TRBD2 as a possible D gene (5 bases). Trimming stripped 7 bases from V and 1 base from J, with 7 bases between. Per germline, CDR1 SGDLS and CDR2 YYNGEE. The CDR3 extends over 12 amino acids. The CDR3 sequence is CASSRGTDTQYF. In nucleotides, the CDR3 is TGTGCCAGCTCGAGGGGCACAGATACGCAGTATTTT.

The chain carries TRBV10-3 and TRBJ2-2; D uncertain. Germline CDR1 ENHRY, CDR2 SYGVKD. The CDR3 consists of 10 residues. Trimming stripped 11 bases from V and 3 bases from J, with 4 bases between. The CDR3 DNA reads as TGTGCCCGATACACCGGGGAGCTGTTTTTT. It encodes CARYTGELFF.

A single count supports this clone. V is TRBV25-1 and J is TRBJ2-7, with D tentatively TRBD2 (5 bases). CDR3 size: 13 residues. The germline gives CDR1 MGHDK, CDR2 SYGVNS. The ends were cut back, 5 bases at V and 2 bases at J, with 10 bases in the middle. The CDR3 spells CASSSVGTYEQYF. The CDR3 nucleotides read TGTGCCAGCAGTTCTGTCGGGACCTACGAGCAGTACTTC.

The chain links TRBV6-4 to TRBJ2-3; 7 bases are a match to TRBD2. CDR3 length equals 16 residues. J was trimmed by 6 bases and V by 4 bases; bases with no gene match: 13. CDR1 and CDR2 from the germline V gene are MRHNA and SNTAGT. CDR3 nucleotides: TGTGCCAGCAGTGCCTCGCTAGCGGACCGGGGGGATACGCAGTATTTT. As protein: CASSASLADRGDTQYF.

The chain carries TRBV4-1 and TRBJ2-7; 9 bases map to TRBD1. J was trimmed by 3 bases and V by 1 base; bases with no gene match: 4. The CDR3 is 15 residues long. Germline CDR1 reads MGHRA; CDR2 reads YSYEKL. The CDR3 here is CASSQAGTGIYEQYF. The CDR3, as DNA: TGCGCCAGCAGCCAAGCCGGGACAGGGATCTACGAGCAGTACTTC.

This clone was seen just once. V is TRBV6-6 and J is TRBJ2-1; TRBD1 agrees at 7 bases. CDR1 MNHNY and CDR2 SVGAGI come from the germline V gene (reference sequence). Unmatched junction bases numbered 14, after V lost 10 bases and J lost 5 bases. The CDR3 has 15 residues. CDR3 sequence reads: CATGLSGQPNNEQFF. The CDR3 region has the DNA TGTGCCACAGGCTTATCGGGACAGCCTAACAATGAGCAGTTCTTC.

The chain links TRBV6-5 to TRBJ2-7, with D hard to call. Germline V CDR1 and CDR2: MNHEY, SVGAGI. The V gene lost 2 bases and the J gene lost 4 bases, with 15 bases spanning the gap. CDR3 length equals 15 residues. The CDR3 loop is CASSYARKSLYEQYF. CDR3 in DNA: TGTGCCAGCAGTTACGCCCGTAAATCTCTATACGAGCAGTACTTC.

This clone was counted a single time. The rearrangement links TRBV5-1 to TRBJ1-3; possibly TRBD1 for D (5 bases). Trimming cost V 0 bases and J 2 bases, with 15 bases left between them. Germline CDR1 SGHRS, CDR2 YFSETQ. There are 17 residues in the CDR3. The CDR3, as DNA: TGCGCCAGCAGCTTGGCACAGGCCGGCAACACTGGAAACACCATATATTTT. Its protein product is CASSLAQAGNTGNTIYF.